This TCR beta chain stems from a study of blood T cell repertoires in COVID-19. V lost 1 base and J lost 0, with 11 bases in between. Germline CDR1 SGHRS, CDR2 YFSETQ. This CDR3 spans 15 amino acids. Using immunoSEQ multiplex PCR, the repertoire was profiled, and TCRdb retains in-frame clones only, with some absent. The sample includes about 400,000 clones, roughly 89% seen only once; the top ten take 4% to 4.5%. The sample comprised peripheral blood. The source is a woman aged 25 to 39 with acute or convalescent COVID-19. The chain couples TRBV5-1 to TRBJ2-7; maybe TRBD1 (6 bases). The DNA for the CDR3 is TGCGCCAGCAGCTTGTTCCCGACAGGCTCCTACGAGCAGTACTTC. Its translation is CASSLFPTGSYEQYF.